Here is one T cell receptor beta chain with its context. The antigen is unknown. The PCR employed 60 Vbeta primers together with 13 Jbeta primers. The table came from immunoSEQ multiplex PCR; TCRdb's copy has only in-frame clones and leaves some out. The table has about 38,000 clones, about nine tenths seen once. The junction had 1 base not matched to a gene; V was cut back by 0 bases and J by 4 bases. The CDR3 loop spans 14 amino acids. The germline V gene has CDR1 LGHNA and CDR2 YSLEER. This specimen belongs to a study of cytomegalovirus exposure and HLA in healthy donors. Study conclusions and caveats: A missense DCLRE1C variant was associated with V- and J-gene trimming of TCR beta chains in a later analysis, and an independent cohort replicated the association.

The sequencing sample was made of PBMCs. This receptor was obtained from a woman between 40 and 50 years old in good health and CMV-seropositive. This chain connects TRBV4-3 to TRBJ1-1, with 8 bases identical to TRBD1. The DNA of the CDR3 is TGCGCCAGCAGCCAAGAACAGGGGGGCACTGAAGCTTTCTTT. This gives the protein CASSQEQGGTEAFF.